The following is a T cell receptor beta chain sequence with its context. The PCR had 60 Vbeta and 13 Jbeta primers. Profiled with immunoSEQ multiplex PCR; TCRdb holds only in-frame clones, not every one. This table holds over 90,000 clones, around four fifths found once. This sample stems from a study of cytomegalovirus exposure and HLA in healthy donors. V shed 2 bases and J shed 2 bases, with 10 bases lying between them. Germline V lookup: CDR1 SNHLY, CDR2 FYNNEI. CDR3 length: 14 amino acids. The receptor's source is a man aged 40-49 years in good health and CMV-seronegative. This sequence joins TRBV2 and TRBJ2-7; D is unclear. The sample consisted of PBMCs. CDR3 region: CASSERQVPYEQYF. For the CDR3, the DNA is TGTGCCAGCAGTGAAAGGCAGGTCCCCTACGAGCAGTACTTC.